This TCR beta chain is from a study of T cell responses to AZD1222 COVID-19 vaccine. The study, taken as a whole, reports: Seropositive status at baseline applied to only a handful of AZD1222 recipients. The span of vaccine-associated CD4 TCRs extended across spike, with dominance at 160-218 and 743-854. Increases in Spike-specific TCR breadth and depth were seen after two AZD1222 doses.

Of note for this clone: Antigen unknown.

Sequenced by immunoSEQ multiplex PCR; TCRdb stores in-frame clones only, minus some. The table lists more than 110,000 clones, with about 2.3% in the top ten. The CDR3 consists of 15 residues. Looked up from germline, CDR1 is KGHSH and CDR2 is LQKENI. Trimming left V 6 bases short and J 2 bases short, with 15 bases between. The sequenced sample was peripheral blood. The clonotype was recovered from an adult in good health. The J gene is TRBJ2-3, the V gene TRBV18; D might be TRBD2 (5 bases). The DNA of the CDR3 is TGTGCCAGCTCGCCGGGGTATACCTTCACAGATACGCAGTATTTT. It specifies CASSPGYTFTDTQYF.